The clone carrying this TCR beta chain was seen repeatedly, ten times or more. Its cognate antigen is unknown. The missing CDR3 end, 3 residues past where the read stops, is filled in from the germline J gene. Using immunoSEQ multiplex PCR, the repertoire was profiled, and TCRdb retains in-frame clones only, with some absent. The sample is made up of approximately 57,000 clones, none counted only once. This record comes from a study of T cell clonality in common variable immunodeficiency. Study-level points and caveats: Repertoire-complication correlations in CVID were limited by patient heterogeneity.

The CDR3 contains 13 residues. V was cut by 5 bases and J by 2 bases, with 9 bases left in between. Germline CDR1 is SSHAT and CDR2 is FNYEAQ (reference sequence). V gene TRBV7-7 combines with J gene TRBJ1-1; no clear D gene. Sequencing was carried out using peripheral blood mononuclear cells. The clonotype comes from a person aged 18 to 75 in good health. CDR3 sequence: CASSLQTNTEAFF. The covered CDR3 bases are TGTGCCAGCAGCCTACAGACCAACACTGAA.